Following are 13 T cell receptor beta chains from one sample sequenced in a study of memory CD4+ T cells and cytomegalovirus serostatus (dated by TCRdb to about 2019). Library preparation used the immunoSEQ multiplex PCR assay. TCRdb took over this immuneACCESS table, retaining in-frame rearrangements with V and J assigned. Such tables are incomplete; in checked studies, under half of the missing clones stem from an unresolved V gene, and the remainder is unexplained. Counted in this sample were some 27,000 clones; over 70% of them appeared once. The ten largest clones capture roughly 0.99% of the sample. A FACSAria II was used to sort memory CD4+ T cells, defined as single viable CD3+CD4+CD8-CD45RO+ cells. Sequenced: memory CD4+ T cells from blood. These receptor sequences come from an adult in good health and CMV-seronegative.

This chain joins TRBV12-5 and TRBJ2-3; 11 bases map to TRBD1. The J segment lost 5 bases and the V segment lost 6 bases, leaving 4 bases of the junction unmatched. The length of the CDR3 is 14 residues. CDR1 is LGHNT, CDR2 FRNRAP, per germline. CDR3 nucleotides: TGTGCTAGTGGAGGACAGGGGGCGGGAGATACGCAGTATTTT. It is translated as CASGGQGAGDTQYF.

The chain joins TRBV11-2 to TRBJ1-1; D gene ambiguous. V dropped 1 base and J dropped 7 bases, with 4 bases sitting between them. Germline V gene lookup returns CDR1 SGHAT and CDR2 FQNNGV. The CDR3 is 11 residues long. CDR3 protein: CASSLVDEAFF. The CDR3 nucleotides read TGTGCCAGCAGCTTAGTAGATGAAGCTTTCTTT.

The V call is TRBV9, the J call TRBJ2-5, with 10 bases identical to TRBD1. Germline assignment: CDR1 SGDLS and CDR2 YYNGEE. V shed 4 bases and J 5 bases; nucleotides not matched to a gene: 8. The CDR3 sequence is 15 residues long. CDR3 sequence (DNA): TGTGCCAGCAGCCCGACAGGGGGCGCAGGGGAGACCCAGTACTTC. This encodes CASSPTGGAGETQYF.

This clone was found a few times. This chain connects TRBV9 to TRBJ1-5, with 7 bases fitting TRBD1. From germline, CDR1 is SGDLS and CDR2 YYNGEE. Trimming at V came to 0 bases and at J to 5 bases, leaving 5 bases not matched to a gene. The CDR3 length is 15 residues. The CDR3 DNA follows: TGTGCCAGCAGCGTAGGATATACAGGGGATCAGCCCCAGCATTTT. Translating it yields CASSVGYTGDQPQHF.

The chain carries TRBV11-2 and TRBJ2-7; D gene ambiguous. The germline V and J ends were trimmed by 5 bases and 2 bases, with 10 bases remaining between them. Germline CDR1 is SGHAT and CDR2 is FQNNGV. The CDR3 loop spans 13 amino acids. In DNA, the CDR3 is TGTGCCAGCAGCACCCCGTGGGCCTACGAGCAGTACTTC. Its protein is CASSTPWAYEQYF.

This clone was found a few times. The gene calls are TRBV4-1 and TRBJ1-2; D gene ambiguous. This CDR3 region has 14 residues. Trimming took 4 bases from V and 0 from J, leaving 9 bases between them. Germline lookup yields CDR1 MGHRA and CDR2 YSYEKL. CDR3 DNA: TGCGCCAGCAGCCCACTGGGAGCTAACTATGGCTACACCTTC. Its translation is CASSPLGANYGYTF.

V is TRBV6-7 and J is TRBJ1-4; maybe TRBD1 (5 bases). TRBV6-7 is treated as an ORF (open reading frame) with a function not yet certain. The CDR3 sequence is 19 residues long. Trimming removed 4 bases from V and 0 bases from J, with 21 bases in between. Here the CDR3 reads CASSSSRPTAPPTNEKLFF. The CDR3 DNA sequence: TGTGCCAGCAGTTCCTCCCGTCCGACAGCGCCACCAACTAATGAAAAACTGTTTTTT.

The DNA for the CDR3 is TGCGCCAGCAGCCGGACGTCTAACTATGGCTACACCTTC. It is translated as CASSRTSNYGYTF. The chain links TRBV5-1 to TRBJ1-2, with no clear D. The CDR3 is made up of 13 amino acids. Per the germline V gene, CDR1 is SGHRS and CDR2 is YFSETQ. Deletions cut 4 bases from V and 0 bases from J, with 7 bases between. The complete variable domain, with remaining parts taken from reference TRBV5-1 and TRBJ1-2, reads KAGVTQTPRYLIKTRGQQVTLSCSPISGHRSVSWYQQTPGQGLQFLFEYFSETQRNKGNFPGRFSGRQFSNSRSEMNVSTLELGDSALYLCASSRTSNYGYTFGSGTRLTVV.

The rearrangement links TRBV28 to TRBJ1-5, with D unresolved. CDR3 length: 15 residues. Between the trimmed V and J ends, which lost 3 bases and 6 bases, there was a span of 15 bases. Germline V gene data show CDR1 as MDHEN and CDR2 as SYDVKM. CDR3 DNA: TGTGCCAGCAGTTTGGGAGGGTCGACGGGTCAGCCCCAGCATTTT. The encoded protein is CASSLGGSTGQPQHF. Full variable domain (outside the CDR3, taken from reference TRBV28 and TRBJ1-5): DVKVTQSSRYLVKRTGEKVFLECVQDMDHENMFWYRQDPGLGLRLIYFSYDVKMKEKGDIPEGYSVSREKKERFSLILESASTNQTSMYLCASSLGGSTGQPQHFGDGTRLSIL.

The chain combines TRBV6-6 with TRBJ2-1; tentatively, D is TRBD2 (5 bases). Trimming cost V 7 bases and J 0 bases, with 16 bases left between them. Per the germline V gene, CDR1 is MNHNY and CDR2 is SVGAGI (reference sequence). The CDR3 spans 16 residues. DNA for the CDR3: TGTGCCAGCACTATCGGACGGGGAAGCTCCTACAATGAGCAGTTCTTC. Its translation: CASTIGRGSSYNEQFF.

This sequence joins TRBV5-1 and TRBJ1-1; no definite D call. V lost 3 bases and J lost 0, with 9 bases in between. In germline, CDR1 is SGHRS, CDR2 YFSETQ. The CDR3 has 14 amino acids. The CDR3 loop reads CASSYLGMNTEAFF. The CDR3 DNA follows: TGCGCCAGCAGCTACTTAGGCATGAACACTGAAGCTTTCTTT.

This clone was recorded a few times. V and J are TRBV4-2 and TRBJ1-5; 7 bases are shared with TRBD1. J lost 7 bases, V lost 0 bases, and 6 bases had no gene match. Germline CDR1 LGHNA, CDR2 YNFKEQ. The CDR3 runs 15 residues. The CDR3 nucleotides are TGTGCCAGCAGCCAAGATCTGGCAGGGGGACAGCCCCAGCATTTT. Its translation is CASSQDLAGGQPQHF.

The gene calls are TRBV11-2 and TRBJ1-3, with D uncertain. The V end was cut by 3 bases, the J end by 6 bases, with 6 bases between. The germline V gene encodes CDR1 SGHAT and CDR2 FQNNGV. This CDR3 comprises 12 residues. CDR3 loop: CASSLLVNTIYF. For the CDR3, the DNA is TGTGCCAGCAGCTTGTTGGTAAACACCATATATTTT.